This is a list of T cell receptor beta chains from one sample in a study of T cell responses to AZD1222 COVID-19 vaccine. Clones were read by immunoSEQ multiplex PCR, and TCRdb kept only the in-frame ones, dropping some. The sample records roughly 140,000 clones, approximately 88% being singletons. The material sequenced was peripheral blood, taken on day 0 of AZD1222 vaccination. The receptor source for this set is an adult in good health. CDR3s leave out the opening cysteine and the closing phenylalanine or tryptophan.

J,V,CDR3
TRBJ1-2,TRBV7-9,ASSLFGYT
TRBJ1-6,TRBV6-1,ASSEMSTVSSPLH
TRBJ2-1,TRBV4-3,ASSQETSTWNEQF
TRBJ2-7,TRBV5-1,ASSLTSGSGYEQY
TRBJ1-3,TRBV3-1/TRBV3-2,ASSPTREGNTIY
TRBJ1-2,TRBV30,ASFLGTGGAYGYT
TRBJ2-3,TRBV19,ATSDRDEDTQY
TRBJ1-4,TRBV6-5,ASSWDGSTNEKLF
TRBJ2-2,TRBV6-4,ASSDKHTGELF
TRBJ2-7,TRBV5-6,ASSSLKDTNEQY
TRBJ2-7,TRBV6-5,ASSYGPGQGYEQY
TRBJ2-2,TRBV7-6,ASSLVAASNTGELF
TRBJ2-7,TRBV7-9,ASSLLTPYEQY
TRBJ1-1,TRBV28,ASSFSSGRINTEAF
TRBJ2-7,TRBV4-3,ASSPGQAYEQY
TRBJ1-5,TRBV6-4,ASSVWTGANQPQH
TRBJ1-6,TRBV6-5,ASSYSGNSPLH
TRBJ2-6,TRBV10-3,AISEGAGEGSGANVLT
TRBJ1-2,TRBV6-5,ASRETVGYT
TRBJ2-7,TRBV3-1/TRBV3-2,ASSQDRVGPGGYEQY
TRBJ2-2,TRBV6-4,ASRGNGPMGGELF
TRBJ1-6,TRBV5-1,ASSLSQGPNSPLH
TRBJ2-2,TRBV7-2,ASSLVHNTGELF
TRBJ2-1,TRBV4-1,ASNRPGEYNEQF
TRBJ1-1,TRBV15,ATSRDGGYTEAF
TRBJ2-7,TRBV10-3,AISFSGTSGSYEQY
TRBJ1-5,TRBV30,AWSGTGIQPQH
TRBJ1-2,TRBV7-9,ASGSSYKNYGYT
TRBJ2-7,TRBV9,ASSGDRVGYEQY
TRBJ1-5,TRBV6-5,ASTPGRTLNQPQH
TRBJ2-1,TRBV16,ASSQGTNNEQF
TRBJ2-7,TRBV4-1,ASSPQDRPGLANEQY
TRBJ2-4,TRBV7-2,ASSQRTGASKNIQY
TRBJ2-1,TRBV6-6,ASSWTSQVNEQF
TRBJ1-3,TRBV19,ASNSRGTPNSGNTIY
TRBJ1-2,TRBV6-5,ASSPLADGYT
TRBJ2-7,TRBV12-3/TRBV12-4,ASSLEKRQQY
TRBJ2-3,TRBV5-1,ASSFQGQSTDTQY
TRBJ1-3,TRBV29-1,SVRDADGNTIY
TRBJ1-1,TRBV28,ASSFLRDEAF
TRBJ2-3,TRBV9,ASSPETGRKTDTQY
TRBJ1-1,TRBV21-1,GRSGGNTEAF
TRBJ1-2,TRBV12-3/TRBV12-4,ASSLKGRAGST
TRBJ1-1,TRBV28,ASSPPLPLQNEAF
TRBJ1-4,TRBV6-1,ASSEVGAHLNEKLF
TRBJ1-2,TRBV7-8,ASSLAVGGYT
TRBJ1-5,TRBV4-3,ASSRTPNQPQH
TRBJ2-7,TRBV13,ASSLLGQGATEQY
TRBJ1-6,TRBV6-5,ASSYFGSPLH
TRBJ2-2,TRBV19,ASKEGNSGSTGELF
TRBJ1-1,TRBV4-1,ASSQPIGRGQFLTAEAF
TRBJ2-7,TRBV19,ASSIGGRNYEQY
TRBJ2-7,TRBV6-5,ASSYSARTGGEQY
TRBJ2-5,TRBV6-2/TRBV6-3,ASSYGGDYQTQY
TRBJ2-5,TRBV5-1,ASSLAGVETQY